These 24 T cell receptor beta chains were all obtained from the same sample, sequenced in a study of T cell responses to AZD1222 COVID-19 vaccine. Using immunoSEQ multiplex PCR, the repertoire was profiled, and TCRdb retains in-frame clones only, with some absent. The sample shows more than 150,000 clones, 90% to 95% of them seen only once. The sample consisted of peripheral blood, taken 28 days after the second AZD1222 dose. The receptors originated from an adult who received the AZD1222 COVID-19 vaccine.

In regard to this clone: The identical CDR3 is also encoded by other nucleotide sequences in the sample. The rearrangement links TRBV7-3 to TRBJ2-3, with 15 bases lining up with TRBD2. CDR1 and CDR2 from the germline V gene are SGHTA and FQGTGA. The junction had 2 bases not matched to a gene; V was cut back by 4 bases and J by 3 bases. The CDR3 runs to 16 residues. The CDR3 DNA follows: TGTGCCAGCAGCTCTGGACTAGCGGGGGGGACAGATACGCAGTATTTT. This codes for CASSSGLAGGTDTQYF.

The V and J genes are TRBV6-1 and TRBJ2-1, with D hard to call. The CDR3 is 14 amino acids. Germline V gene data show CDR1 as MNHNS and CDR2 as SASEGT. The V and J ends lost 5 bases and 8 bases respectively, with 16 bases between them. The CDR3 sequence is CASSYPPGVHEQFF. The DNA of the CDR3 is TGTGCCAGCAGTTATCCCCCAGGAGTTCATGAGCAGTTCTTC.

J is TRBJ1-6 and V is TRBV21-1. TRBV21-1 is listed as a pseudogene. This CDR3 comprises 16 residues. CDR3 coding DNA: TGTGCCAGCAGCAAAGCCCCGGCGGGAAAGCATTCACCCCTCCACTTT. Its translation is CASSKAPAGKHSPLHF.

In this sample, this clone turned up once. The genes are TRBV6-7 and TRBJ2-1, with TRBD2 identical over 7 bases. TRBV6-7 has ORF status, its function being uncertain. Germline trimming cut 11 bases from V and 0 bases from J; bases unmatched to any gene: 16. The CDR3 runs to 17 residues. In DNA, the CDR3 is TGTGCCCTCGTGGGTGGCGGGAGCGTAGGCTCCTACAATGAGCAGTTCTTC. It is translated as CALVGGGSVGSYNEQFF.

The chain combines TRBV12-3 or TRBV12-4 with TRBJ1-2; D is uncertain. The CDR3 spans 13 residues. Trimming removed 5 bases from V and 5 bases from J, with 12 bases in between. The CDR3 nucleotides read TGTGCCAGCAGTCCCGGACGGCTTTATGGCTACACCTTC. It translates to CASSPGRLYGYTF.

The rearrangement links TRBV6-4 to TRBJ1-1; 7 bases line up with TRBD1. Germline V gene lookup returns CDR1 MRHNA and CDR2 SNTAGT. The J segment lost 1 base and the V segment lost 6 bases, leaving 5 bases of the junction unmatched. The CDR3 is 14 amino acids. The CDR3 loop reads CASRTGTENTEAFF. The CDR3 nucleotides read TGTGCCAGCAGGACCGGGACAGAGAACACTGAAGCTTTCTTT.

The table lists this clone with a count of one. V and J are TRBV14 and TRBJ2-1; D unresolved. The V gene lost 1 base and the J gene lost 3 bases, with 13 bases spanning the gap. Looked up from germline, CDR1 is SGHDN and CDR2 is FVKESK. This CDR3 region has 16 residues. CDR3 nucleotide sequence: TGTGCCAGCAGCCAAGTGTATTCTCCGGTCTACAATGAGCAGTTCTTC. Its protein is CASSQVYSPVYNEQFF.

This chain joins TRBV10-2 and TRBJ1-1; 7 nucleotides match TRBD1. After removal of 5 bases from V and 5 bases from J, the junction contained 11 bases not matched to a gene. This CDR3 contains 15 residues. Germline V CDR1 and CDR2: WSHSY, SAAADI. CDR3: CASSQSDREKTEAFF. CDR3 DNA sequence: TGCGCCAGCAGTCAAAGTGACAGGGAGAAAACTGAAGCTTTCTTT.

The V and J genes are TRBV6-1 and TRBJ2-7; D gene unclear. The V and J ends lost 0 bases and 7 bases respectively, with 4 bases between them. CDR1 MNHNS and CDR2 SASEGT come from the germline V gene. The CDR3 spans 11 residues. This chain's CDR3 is CASSEAWEQYF. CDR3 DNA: TGTGCCAGCAGTGAAGCTTGGGAGCAGTACTTC.

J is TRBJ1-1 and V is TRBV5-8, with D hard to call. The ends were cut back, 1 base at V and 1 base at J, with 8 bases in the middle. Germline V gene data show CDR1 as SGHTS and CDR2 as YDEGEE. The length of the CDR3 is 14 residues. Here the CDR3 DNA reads TGTGCCAGCAGCTTGTTTCGGGAGAACACTGAAGCTTTCTTT. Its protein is CASSLFRENTEAFF.

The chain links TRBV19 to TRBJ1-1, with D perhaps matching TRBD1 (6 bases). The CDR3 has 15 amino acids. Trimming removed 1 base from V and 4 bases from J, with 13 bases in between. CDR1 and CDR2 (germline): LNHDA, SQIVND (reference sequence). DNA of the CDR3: TGTGCCAGTAGTATAGCCACAGGGTTATTCACTGAAGCTTTCTTT. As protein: CASSIATGLFTEAFF.

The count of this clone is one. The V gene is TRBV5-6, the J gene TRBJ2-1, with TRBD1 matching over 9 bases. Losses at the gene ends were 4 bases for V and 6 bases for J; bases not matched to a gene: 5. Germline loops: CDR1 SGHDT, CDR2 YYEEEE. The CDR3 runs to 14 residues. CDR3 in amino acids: CASSRTGAGNEQFF. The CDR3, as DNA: TGTGCCAGCAGCAGGACAGGGGCGGGCAATGAGCAGTTCTTC. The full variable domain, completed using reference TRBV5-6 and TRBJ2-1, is DAGVTQSPTHLIKTRGQQVTLRCSPKSGHDTVSWYQQALGQGPQFIFQYYEEEERQRGNFPDRFSGHQFPNYSSELNVNALLLGDSALYLCASSRTGAGNEQFFGPGTRLTVL.

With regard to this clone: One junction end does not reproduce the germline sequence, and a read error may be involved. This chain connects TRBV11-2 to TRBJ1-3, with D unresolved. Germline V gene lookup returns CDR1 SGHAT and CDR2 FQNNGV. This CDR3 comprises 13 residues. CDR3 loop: CASTLSSGNTIYF. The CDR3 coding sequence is TGTGCCAGCACCTTATCGTCTGGGAACACCATATATTTT. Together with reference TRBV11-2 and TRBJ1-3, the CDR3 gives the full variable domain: EAGVAQSPRYKIIEKRQSVAFWCNPISGHATLYWYQQILGQGPKLLIQFQNNGVVDDSQLPKDRFSAERLKGVDSTLKIQPAKLEDSAVYLCASTLSSGNTIYFGEGSWLTVV.

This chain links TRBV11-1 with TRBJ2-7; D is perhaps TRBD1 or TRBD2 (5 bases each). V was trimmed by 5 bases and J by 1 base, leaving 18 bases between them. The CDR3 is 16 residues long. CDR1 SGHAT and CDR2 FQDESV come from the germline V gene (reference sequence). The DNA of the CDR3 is TGTGCCAGCAGCGACCCCGGGGCCCGAAGGTCCTACGAGCAGTACTTC. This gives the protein CASSDPGARRSYEQYF.

The CDR3 sequence is CASSFTAGPFGYTF. The CDR3 DNA follows: TGTGCCAGCAGTTTTACCGCAGGGCCGTTCGGCTACACCTTC. The chain combines TRBV28 with TRBJ1-2, with D possibly TRBD1 on 5 matching bases. This CDR3 is built from 14 residues. From germline, CDR1 is MDHEN and CDR2 SYDVKM. V was pared by 3 bases and J by 8 bases, with 16 bases between.

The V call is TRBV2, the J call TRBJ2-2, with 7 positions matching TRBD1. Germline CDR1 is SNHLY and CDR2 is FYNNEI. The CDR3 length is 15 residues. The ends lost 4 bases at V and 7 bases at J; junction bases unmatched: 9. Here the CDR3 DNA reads TGTGCCAGCAGTGTAGAGGGGGCGCTAGGCGGGGAGCTGTTTTTT. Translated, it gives CASSVEGALGGELFF. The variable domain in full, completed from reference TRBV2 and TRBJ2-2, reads EPEVTQTPSHQVTQMGQEVILRCVPISNHLYFYWYRQILGQKVEFLVSFYNNEISEKSEIFDDQFSVERPDGSNFTLKIRSTKLEDSAMYFCASSVEGALGGELFFGEGSRLTVL.

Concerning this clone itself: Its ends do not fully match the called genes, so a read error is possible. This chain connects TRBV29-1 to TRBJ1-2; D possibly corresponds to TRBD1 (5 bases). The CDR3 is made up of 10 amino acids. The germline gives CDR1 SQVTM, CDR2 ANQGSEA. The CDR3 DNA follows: TGTTCCGCAGAGGGGATCGGCTACACCTTC. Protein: CSAEGIGYTF.

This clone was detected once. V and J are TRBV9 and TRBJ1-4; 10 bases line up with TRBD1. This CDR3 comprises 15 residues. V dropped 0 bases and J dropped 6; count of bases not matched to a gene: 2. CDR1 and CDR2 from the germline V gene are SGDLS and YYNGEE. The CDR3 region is CASSVEGQGHEKLFF. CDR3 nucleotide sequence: TGTGCCAGCAGCGTAGAGGGACAGGGGCATGAAAAACTGTTTTTT.

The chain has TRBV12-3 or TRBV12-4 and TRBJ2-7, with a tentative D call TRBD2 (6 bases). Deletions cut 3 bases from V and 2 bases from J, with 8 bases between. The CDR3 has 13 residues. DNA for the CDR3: TGTGCCAGCAGTTTTAGCGGAACCTACGAGCAGTACTTC. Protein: CASSFSGTYEQYF.

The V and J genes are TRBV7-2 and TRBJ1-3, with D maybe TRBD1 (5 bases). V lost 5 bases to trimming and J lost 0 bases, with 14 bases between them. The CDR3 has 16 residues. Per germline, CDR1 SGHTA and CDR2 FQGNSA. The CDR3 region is CASSTTRGGSGNTIYF. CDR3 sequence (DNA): TGTGCCAGCAGCACGACCCGGGGGGGCTCTGGAAACACCATATATTTT.

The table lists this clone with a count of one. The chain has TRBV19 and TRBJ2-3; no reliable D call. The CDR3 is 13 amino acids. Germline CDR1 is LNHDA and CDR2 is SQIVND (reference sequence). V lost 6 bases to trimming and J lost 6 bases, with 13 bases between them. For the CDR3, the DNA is TGTGCCAGTAGCACAACATACGGCGATACGCAGTATTTT. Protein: CASSTTYGDTQYF.

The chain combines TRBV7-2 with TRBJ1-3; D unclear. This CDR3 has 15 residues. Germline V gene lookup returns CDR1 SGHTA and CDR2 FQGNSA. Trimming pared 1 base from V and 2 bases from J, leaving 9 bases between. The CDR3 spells CASSLVGGAGNTIYF. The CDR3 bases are TGTGCCAGCAGCTTAGTAGGCGGGGCTGGAAACACCATATATTTT.

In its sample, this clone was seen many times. The CDR3 DNA is TGTGCCAGCACAGGGTACGAGCAGTACTTC. It is translated as CASTGYEQYF. The V and J genes are TRBV7-2 and TRBJ2-7, with a tentative D call TRBD1 (5 bases). V was clipped by 7 bases and J by 4 bases, with 5 bases between them. This CDR3 spans 10 amino acids. Germline assignment: CDR1 SGHTA and CDR2 FQGNSA.

This CDR3 reads CASGPPGLAGGSYNEQFF. CDR3 in DNA: TGTGCTAGTGGGCCCCCGGGACTAGCGGGGGGGTCCTACAATGAGCAGTTCTTC. This chain uses TRBV12-5 with TRBJ2-1; 16 bases map to TRBD2. The CDR3 sequence is 18 residues long. V trimming: 6 bases; J trimming: 1 base; junction bases outside the gene matches: 6. Germline V gene lookup returns CDR1 LGHNT and CDR2 FRNRAP.